The 21 T cell receptor beta chains below were found in one sample sequenced in a study of T-cell reconstitution after alpha-beta-depleted transplantation in children. Unique molecular identifiers were incorporated when the TCRbeta library was constructed. TCRdb reprocessed the PCR reads via MiXCR and lists one record per CDR3 protein. The sample holds 350,000 to 500,000 distinct CDR3 sequences; approximately 41% are singletons and the top ten take 27%. Sequences were derived from PBMCs, sampled before TCRalphabeta/CD19-depleted stem cell transplant. The receptors come from a girl aged 2 to 9 with aplastic anemia, due to receive a stem cell transplant.

The CDR3, as DNA: TGTGCCAGCACCCTTTCGTCTAGCGGGGGAGGTGGAGCCTACAATGAGCAGTTCTTC. It codes for CASTLSSSGGGGAYNEQFF. J is TRBJ2-1 and V is TRBV28; 10 bases agree with TRBD2. The CDR3 loop spans 19 amino acids. Germline V gene lookup returns CDR1 MDHEN and CDR2 SYDVKM. Germline trimming cut 7 bases from V and 2 bases from J; bases unmatched to any gene: 17.

In its sample, this clonotype was seen a few times. The chain is built from TRBV28 and TRBJ2-3, with 7 positions matching TRBD2. The germline CDR1 and CDR2 sequences are MDHEN and SYDVKM. Trimming removed 5 bases from V and 1 base from J; junction bases left unmatched: 6. The CDR3 has 15 amino acids. The chain's CDR3 is CASSPTSAGTDTQYF. The DNA of the CDR3 is TGTGCCAGCAGTCCAACTAGCGCCGGCACAGATACGCAGTATTTT.

The gene calls are TRBV15 and TRBJ2-7, with 11 bases that match TRBD2. V was clipped by 3 bases and J by 2 bases; unmatched bases: 3. The germline V gene has CDR1 LNHNV and CDR2 YYDKDF (reference sequence). This CDR3 region has 15 residues. CDR3 in DNA: TGTGCCACCAGCAGGACTAGCGGGACAGCCTACGAGCAGTACTTC. This gives the protein CATSRTSGTAYEQYF.

This clonotype showed up many times. The genes are TRBV10-3 and TRBJ2-3; 11 positions agree with TRBD2. Germline V lookup: CDR1 ENHRY, CDR2 SYGVKD. The CDR3 contains 16 residues. J lost 11 bases, V lost 0 bases, and 10 bases had no gene match. The CDR3 loop reads CAISESRTSGPLMQYF. In DNA form, the CDR3 reads TGTGCCATCAGTGAGTCAAGGACTAGCGGGCCTCTGATGCAGTATTTT.

This clonotype came up a few times. The rearrangement joins TRBV7-2 to TRBJ2-1, with D maybe TRBD1 (5 bases). Trimming removed 3 bases from V and 8 bases from J, with 11 bases in between. Germline assignment: CDR1 SGHTA and CDR2 FQGNSA. This CDR3 is 13 amino acids long. The CDR3 nucleotides read TGTGCCAGCAGCTTCCAACAGGTTCATGAGCAGTTCTTC. Its protein is CASSFQQVHEQFF. Together with reference TRBV7-2 and TRBJ2-1, the CDR3 gives the full variable domain: GAGVSQSPSNKVTEKGKDVELRCDPISGHTALYWYRQSLGQGLEFLIYFQGNSAPDKSGLPSDRFSAERTGGSVSTLTIQRTQQEDSAVYLCASSFQQVHEQFFGPGTRLTVL.

This clonotype appeared a single time. The chain couples TRBV7-8 to TRBJ1-5; maybe TRBD1 (5 bases). The CDR3 is 16 amino acids. The V and J ends lost 5 bases and 2 bases respectively, with 16 bases between them. Germline CDR1 is SGHVS and CDR2 is FQNEAQ. CDR3: CASSPGRTRGNQPQHF. The CDR3 nucleotides read TGTGCCAGCAGCCCGGGACGTACGAGGGGCAATCAGCCCCAGCATTTT.

Notes on this clonotype: A junction boundary mismatches the germline segment, possibly from a read error. This sequence joins TRBV20-1 and TRBJ1-2, with a possible D match to TRBD1 (5 bases). Germline V gene sequence: CDR1 DFQATT, CDR2 SNEGSKA (reference sequence). The CDR3 extends over 16 amino acids. The CDR3 loop reads CSARDPSQGRTYGYSF. Here the CDR3 DNA reads TGCAGTGCTAGAGATCCGAGTCAGGGACGAACCTACGGCTACAGCTTC.

With regard to this clonotype: A read error may account for a junction end that differs from germline. The gene calls are TRBV7-7 and TRBJ2-5, with 7 bases identical to TRBD2. The CDR3 contains 13 residues. The germline gives CDR1 SSHAT, CDR2 FNYEAQ (reference sequence). Here the CDR3 reads CASSTSVQETQYF. In DNA, the CDR3 is TGTGCTAGCAGTACTAGCGTTCAAGAGACCCAGTACTTC.

J is TRBJ2-1 and V is TRBV7-3, with a tentative D call TRBD2 (5 bases). This CDR3 contains 13 residues. CDR1 is SGHTA, CDR2 FQGTGA, per germline. Trimming shortened V by 0 bases and J by 7 bases, and 7 bases separated the two germline ends. The CDR3 here is CASSLTEVNEQFF. The CDR3 DNA follows: TGTGCCAGCAGCTTAACGGAGGTAAATGAGCAGTTCTTC.

A few counts support this clonotype. This sequence joins TRBV7-2 and TRBJ2-3; TRBD2 matches at 7 bases. Germline values: CDR1 SGHTA, CDR2 FQGNSA. The J segment lost 2 bases and the V segment lost 4 bases, leaving 3 bases of the junction unmatched. The CDR3 is 14 residues long. The CDR3 sequence: CASSSGLVTDTQYF. CDR3 bases: TGTGCCAGCAGCTCCGGACTAGTCACAGATACGCAGTATTTT.

This clonotype showed up just a few times. The chain uses TRBV11-2 and TRBJ2-1, with 9 bases fitting TRBD2. The V segment lost 3 bases and the J segment 0 bases; nucleotides outside the gene matches: 12. Germline CDR1 is SGHAT and CDR2 is FQNNGV. The CDR3 runs to 19 residues. The chain's CDR3 is CASSFGREGRYSSYNEQFF. CDR3 sequence (DNA): TGTGCCAGCAGCTTTGGGCGGGAGGGCCGGTATAGCTCCTACAATGAGCAGTTCTTC.

This clonotype appeared many times. The rearrangement joins TRBV10-3 to TRBJ2-7; 11 nucleotides line up with TRBD1. J gave up 7 bases and V 2 bases, and 1 base lay outside the gene matches. From germline, CDR1 is ENHRY and CDR2 SYGVKD. The CDR3 spans 13 residues. The CDR3 protein is CAISERDRGEQYF. As DNA, the CDR3 is TGTGCCATCAGTGAGCGGGACAGGGGGGAGCAGTACTTC.

The V and J genes are TRBV20-1 and TRBJ1-6; 8 bases fit TRBD1. Germline assignment: CDR1 DFQATT and CDR2 SNEGSKA (reference sequence). The V segment lost 1 base and the J segment 4 bases; nucleotides outside the gene matches: 6. This CDR3 contains 16 residues. The CDR3 sequence: CSARVAGGDYNSPLHF. DNA of the CDR3: TGCAGTGCTAGAGTGGCAGGGGGCGATTATAATTCACCCCTCCACTTT.

The genes are TRBV7-9 and TRBJ1-4, with D hard to call. The germline V gene encodes CDR1 SEHNR and CDR2 FQNEAQ (reference sequence). V was cut by 3 bases and J by 5 bases, with 4 bases left in between. The CDR3 is 12 residues long. For the CDR3, the DNA is TGTGCCAGCAGCTTCGGGAATGAAAAACTGTTTTTT. It specifies CASSFGNEKLFF.

This clonotype was recorded a few times. This chain joins TRBV6-1 and TRBJ1-5; D call uncertain. The V gene's germline CDR1 is MNHNS and CDR2 SASEGT. Between the trimmed V and J ends, which lost 2 bases and 5 bases, there was a span of 7 bases. The CDR3 loop spans 13 amino acids. The chain's CDR3 is CASSELGYQPQHF. Written as DNA, the CDR3 is TGTGCCAGCAGTGAATTAGGTTATCAGCCCCAGCATTTT.

Comment on this clonotype: One end of the junction fails to match germline, which may point to a read error. The gene calls are TRBV20-1 and TRBJ2-7, with 10 bases aligning to TRBD1. This CDR3 spans 14 amino acids. The germline gives CDR1 DFQATT, CDR2 SNEGSKA (reference sequence). The CDR3 DNA follows: TGCAGTGCTAGAATGGGACAGGGGATATACGAGCAGCACTTC. Protein: CSARMGQGIYEQHF.

This clonotype was recorded at least ten times. The V call is TRBV28, the J call TRBJ2-7; no clear D gene. Deletions cut 3 bases from V and 3 bases from J, with 12 bases between. Germline V gene sequence: CDR1 MDHEN, CDR2 SYDVKM. The CDR3 length is 14 residues. CDR3: CASSFRSKGYEQYF. The CDR3, as DNA: TGTGCCAGCAGTTTCAGATCAAAGGGCTACGAGCAGTACTTC.

This clonotype was seen many times. This chain connects TRBV5-1 to TRBJ1-4, with TRBD1 matching over 11 bases. The V segment lost 4 bases and the J segment 2 bases; nucleotides outside the gene matches: 13. The V gene's germline CDR1 is SGHRS and CDR2 YFSETQ. This CDR3 contains 19 residues. This CDR3 is CASSPGQGAAGGTNEKLFF. In DNA, the CDR3 is TGCGCCAGCAGCCCCGGACAGGGGGCTGCTGGGGGGACTAATGAAAAACTGTTTTTT.

This clonotype was seen a handful of times. V usage is TRBV20-1 and J usage is TRBJ2-5; 10 nucleotides line up with TRBD1. Per the germline V gene, CDR1 is DFQATT and CDR2 is SNEGSKA (reference sequence). CDR3 size: 16 residues. The V segment lost 4 bases and the J segment 1 base; nucleotides outside the gene matches: 9. DNA for the CDR3: TGCAGTGCTACGGGACAGGGGCCGAACGGCCAAGAGACCCAGTACTTC. Translation gives CSATGQGPNGQETQYF.

This clonotype was recorded at least ten times. The chain couples TRBV29-1 to TRBJ2-3; 7 bases agree with TRBD2. CDR1 and CDR2 (germline): SQVTM, ANQGSEA. The CDR3 is 17 amino acids. With V trimmed by 6 bases and J by 3 bases, 18 bases remained unmatched. Here the CDR3 DNA reads TGCAGCGTGGGCCCAGCGGGACGATACCTGGTAACAGATACGCAGTATTTT. Protein sequence: CSVGPAGRYLVTDTQYF.

This clonotype was counted between two and nine times. The rearrangement joins TRBV4-1 to TRBJ2-7; 8 nucleotides match TRBD2. The V gene end was trimmed by 0 bases and the J gene end by 0 bases; junction bases not matched to a gene: 7. CDR1 and CDR2 from the germline V gene are MGHRA and YSYEKL. CDR3 length equals 17 residues. CDR3 bases: TGCGCCAGCAGCCAAGAGCTAGCGGGTTTAAGCTCCTACGAGCAGTACTTC. This gives the protein CASSQELAGLSSYEQYF.